The next 28 T cell receptor beta chains were all read from a single sample in a study of regulatory T cells in long-lasting Graves disease. Building of the TCR beta libraries involved iRepertoire HTBI primers and Arm-PCR of CDR3 regions. MiXCR, applied by TCRdb to the multiplex PCR reads, yields one record per CDR3 protein. The sample lists fewer than 650,000 distinct CDR3 sequences; around 15% were seen once. Indicated time point: newly diagnosed GD, antithyroid drugs for less than 3 months. PBMC RNA served as the TCR library source. This same sample was also part of a study on T cells in Graves' hyperthyroidism and ophthalmopathy.

Sequenced here: peripheral blood mononuclear cells (PBMCs), sampled at new diagnosis, from a patient treated with antithyroid drugs. The source is a woman aged 30 to 39 with Graves disease.

J is TRBJ2-7 and V is TRBV6-2 or TRBV6-3, with D tentatively TRBD2 (5 bases). V was trimmed by 8 bases and J by 4 bases, leaving 15 bases between them. The CDR3 has 13 residues. Germline CDR1 and CDR2: MNHEY and SVGEGT. In DNA form, the CDR3 reads TGTGCCAGCCGAGGGCCCTCGCCTTACGAGCAGTACTTC. Its protein product is CASRGPSPYEQYF.

This clonotype appeared a few times. J is TRBJ2-5 and V is TRBV6-5; either TRBD1 or TRBD2 may fit D (6 bases each). The V gene's germline CDR1 is MNHEY and CDR2 SVGAGI. V was pared by 4 bases and J by 1 base, with 13 bases between. The CDR3 totals 15 residues. The CDR3 nucleotides are TGTGCCAGCAGTTCCGAGGGGGGCCCCCAAGAGACCCAGTACTTC. Protein sequence: CASSSEGGPQETQYF.

The chain recombines TRBV5-1 with TRBJ2-3; a weak D match, TRBD1 (6 bases). Germline loops: CDR1 SGHRS, CDR2 YFSETQ. CDR3 length equals 15 residues. Trimming cost V 6 bases and J 6 bases, with 20 bases left between them. CDR3 amino acids: CASTSGHHMGDTQYF. CDR3 DNA sequence: TGCGCCAGCACTTCGGGACACCACATGGGGGATACGCAGTATTTT.

Concerning this clonotype itself: The junction departs from the called germline gene at one end, perhaps through a read error. The rearrangement joins TRBV4-1 to TRBJ2-7; D is possibly TRBD2 (5 bases). The CDR3 runs to 14 residues. The germline CDR1 and CDR2 sequences are MGHRA and YSYEKL. For the CDR3, the DNA is TGCGCCAGCATCCAAGAACCTCTAGCATACGAGCAGTACTTC. Translated: CASIQEPLAYEQYF.

This sequence joins TRBV12-3 or TRBV12-4 and TRBJ1-1, with TRBD1 matching 8 bases. This CDR3 spans 13 amino acids. With V trimmed by 6 bases and J by 5 bases, 5 bases remained unmatched. The CDR3 nucleotides are TGTGCCAGCAGCCAGGGGGCACAGACTGAAGCTTTCTTT. Translating it yields CASSQGAQTEAFF.

A single count supports this clonotype. The chain links TRBV7-9 to TRBJ2-3, with a tentative D call TRBD2 (6 bases). Germline CDR1 and CDR2: SEHNR and FQNEAQ (reference sequence). Trimming left V 5 bases short and J 0 bases short, with 18 bases between. CDR3 length equals 17 residues. The CDR3 DNA is TGTGCCAGCAGCACCAGACTAGTTTCTGCTAGCACAGATACGCAGTATTTT. Translating gives CASSTRLVSASTDTQYF.

The sample holds one count of this clonotype. This likely came from a read error, as a far larger clone is one base away. The chain recombines TRBV12-3 or TRBV12-4 with TRBJ2-1, with unresolved D. Trimming left V 6 bases short and J 10 bases short, with 10 bases between. CDR3 length equals 11 residues. CDR3 amino acids: CASSRHYEQFF. In nucleotides, the CDR3 is TGTGCCAGCAGCAGACACTACGAGCAGTTCTTC.

In regard to this clonotype: This may be a read error, as it is one base from a much larger clone. The chain carries TRBV7-2 and TRBJ2-1; perhaps TRBD1 as D (5 bases). Per the germline V gene, CDR1 is SGHTA and CDR2 is FQGNSA. The CDR3 totals 15 residues. V was shortened by 4 bases and J by 4 bases, with 14 bases between the two germline ends. CDR3 sequence: CASSSDIPPYNEQFF. DNA for the CDR3: TGTGCCAGCAGCTCGGACATACCCCCTTACAATGAGCAGTTCTTC.

The V and J genes are TRBV7-9 and TRBJ1-1; 11 bases fit TRBD1. Losses at the gene ends were 5 bases for V and 4 bases for J; bases not matched to a gene: 12. CDR1 SEHNR and CDR2 FQNEAQ come from the germline V gene (reference sequence). The CDR3 length is 17 residues. The CDR3 nucleotides are TGTGCCAGCAGCACAGGACAGGGGGCGGCCGTTGGCACTGAAGCTTTCTTT. Encoded protein: CASSTGQGAAVGTEAFF.

This clonotype turned up a few times. The chain is built from TRBV7-9 and TRBJ2-7; 8 nucleotides match TRBD1. Germline assignment: CDR1 SEHNR and CDR2 FQNEAQ (reference sequence). V lost 3 bases, J lost 3 bases, and 7 bases stayed unmatched. This CDR3 comprises 15 residues. The CDR3 nucleotides are TGTGCCAGCAGCTTTACCGACAGGGGTATCTACGAGCAGTACTTC. Translating gives CASSFTDRGIYEQYF.

This clonotype has a count of ten or more. As DNA, the CDR3 is TGCAGCGTTGCGGCGGCTAGCGCCAACATTGGGCAGTTCTTC. It encodes CSVAAASANIGQFF. The gene calls are TRBV29-1 and TRBJ2-1, with a tentative D call TRBD2 (6 bases). From germline, CDR1 is SQVTM and CDR2 ANQGSEA. The CDR3 has 14 amino acids. V was shortened by 4 bases and J by 12 bases, with 22 bases between the two germline ends.

This clonotype appeared many times. The V call is TRBV28, the J call TRBJ1-2; the D is unclear. Germline CDR1 reads MDHEN; CDR2 reads SYDVKM. The V end lost 4 bases, the J end lost 2 bases, and 14 bases lay between the germline ends. The CDR3 length is 15 residues. This CDR3 is CASSSAGRENYGYTF. The CDR3 DNA follows: TGTGCCAGCAGTTCCGCGGGGAGAGAAAACTATGGCTACACCTTC.

This clonotype has just a few counts. The chain is built from TRBV6-1 and TRBJ2-5; tentative D call: TRBD2 (6 bases). The ends were cut back, 6 bases at V and 2 bases at J, with 10 bases in the middle. CDR1 is MNHNS, CDR2 SASEGT, per germline. CDR3 length: 13 amino acids. As DNA, the CDR3 is TGTGCCAGCAGCTTAGCGGCACAAGAGACCCAGTACTTC. The encoded protein is CASSLAAQETQYF.

The rearrangement uses TRBV19 and TRBJ2-3; no clear D gene. CDR3 size: 15 residues. Trimming pared 1 base from V and 0 bases from J, leaving 8 bases between. Germline V gene data show CDR1 as LNHDA and CDR2 as SQIVND (reference sequence). Written as DNA, the CDR3 is TGTGCCAGTAGTATAGCCTCGCGGAGCACAGATACGCAGTATTTT. Translated: CASSIASRSTDTQYF.

This clonotype was counted at least ten times. The chain uses TRBV24-1 and TRBJ2-2, with D possibly being TRBD1 (6 bases). With 4 bases removed from V and 1 base from J, the gap between germline ends came to 15 bases. Germline CDR1 and CDR2: KGHDR and SFDVKD. CDR3 size: 17 residues. The CDR3 reads CATSDPTGKRNTGELFF. The CDR3 DNA is TGTGCCACCAGTGACCCTACAGGGAAGAGGAACACCGGGGAGCTGTTTTTT.

V gene TRBV18 combines with J gene TRBJ1-2; a possible D gene is TRBD1 (6 bases). The CDR3 runs to 17 residues. V lost 6 bases, J lost 2 bases, and 22 bases lay in between. From germline, CDR1 is KGHSH and CDR2 LQKENI. CDR3 DNA sequence: TGTGCCAGCTCGCCGCCCGGGGGGCCCCGCGCCAACTATGGCTACACCTTC. Translation gives CASSPPGGPRANYGYTF.

This clonotype was observed at least ten times. This sequence joins TRBV3-1 and TRBJ1-2, with TRBD1 matching over 7 bases. Germline values: CDR1 LGHDT, CDR2 YNNKEL (reference sequence). J was trimmed by 8 bases and V by 5 bases; bases with no gene match: 5. The CDR3 is made up of 12 amino acids. The CDR3 bases are TGTGCCAGCAGCTTACAGGGGAAAGGCTACACCTTC. It translates to CASSLQGKGYTF.

This clonotype was counted many times. The chain is built from TRBV28 and TRBJ1-5; a weak D match, TRBD1 (5 bases). V lost 4 bases to trimming and J lost 1 base, with 11 bases between them. Germline V gene data show CDR1 as MDHEN and CDR2 as SYDVKM. This CDR3 spans 15 amino acids. CDR3 amino acids: CASSSAGTSNQPQHF. CDR3 DNA: TGTGCCAGCAGTTCAGCAGGGACCAGCAATCAGCCCCAGCATTTT.

The chain links TRBV19 to TRBJ1-2; 8 bases align to TRBD1. The CDR3 extends over 16 amino acids. From germline, CDR1 is LNHDA and CDR2 SQIVND (reference sequence). J lost 0 bases, V lost 6 bases, and 9 bases had no gene match. CDR3 coding DNA: TGTGCCAGTAGACACGGGACAGGTACTCCTAACTATGGCTACACCTTC. Protein sequence: CASRHGTGTPNYGYTF.

This clonotype was counted ten times or more. The chain employs TRBV20-1 and TRBJ1-1; 7 bases match TRBD1. The CDR3 is made up of 13 amino acids. V trimming: 5 bases; J trimming: 0 bases; junction bases outside the gene matches: 3. CDR1 and CDR2 (germline): DFQATT, SNEGSKA (reference sequence). The CDR3 protein is CSAGGQLNTEAFF. The CDR3 DNA sequence: TGCAGTGCTGGGGGACAGTTGAACACTGAAGCTTTCTTT.

This clonotype was seen a few times. The chain is built from TRBV20-1 and TRBJ2-7, with TRBD2 identical over 9 bases. CDR3 length equals 16 residues. Unmatched junction bases numbered 10, after V lost 0 bases and J lost 4 bases. Germline V gene data show CDR1 as DFQATT and CDR2 as SNEGSKA (reference sequence). In DNA form, the CDR3 reads TGCAGTGCTAGAGAACCTAGCGGGATCAGTTTGTACGAGCAGTACTTC. Its protein is CSAREPSGISLYEQYF.

Ten or more counts support this clonotype. The chain is built from TRBV7-9 and TRBJ1-1, with D unresolved. This CDR3 is built from 14 residues. CDR1 and CDR2 (germline): SEHNR, FQNEAQ (reference sequence). Trimming cost V 0 bases and J 1 base, with 6 bases left between them. Here the CDR3 DNA reads TGTGCCAGCAGCTTAGCAGAGAAGAACACTGAAGCTTTCTTT. It yields the protein CASSLAEKNTEAFF. Looking up the rest from reference TRBV7-9 and TRBJ1-1 gives the full variable domain: DTGVSQNPRHKITKRGQNVTFRCDPISEHNRLYWYRQTLGQGPEFLTYFQNEAQLEKSRLLSDRFSAERPKGSFSTLEIQRTEQGDSAMYLCASSLAEKNTEAFFGQGTRLTVV.

This clonotype was observed a handful of times. This chain joins TRBV20-1 and TRBJ2-7; TRBD1 matches at 10 bases. V lost 6 bases to trimming and J lost 3 bases; unmatched junction nucleotides: 11. Germline V CDR1 and CDR2: DFQATT, SNEGSKA (reference sequence). The CDR3 has 15 amino acids. CDR3 sequence reads: CSAKGGDRGYYEQYF. The CDR3 DNA follows: TGCAGTGCAAAAGGGGGGGACAGGGGCTACTACGAGCAGTACTTC.

This clonotype was picked up many times. The rearrangement uses TRBV28 and TRBJ2-5; D may be TRBD1 (5 bases). CDR1 and CDR2 from the germline V gene are MDHEN and SYDVKM. V lost 6 bases, J lost 5 bases, and 13 bases lay in between. This CDR3 spans 13 amino acids. The CDR3 sequence is CASSLGREETQYF. CDR3 sequence (DNA): TGTGCCAGCAGCTTGGGGCGTGAGGAGACCCAGTACTTC.

This clonotype was counted only a few times. The chain couples TRBV12-3 or TRBV12-4 to TRBJ2-2; TRBD2 might be the D (7 bases). With 6 bases removed from V and 5 bases from J, the gap between germline ends came to 13 bases. There are 14 residues in the CDR3. Written as DNA, the CDR3 is TGTGCCAGCAGCCCCAGGGGAGGGACCGGGGAGCTGTTTTTT. Translated, it gives CASSPRGGTGELFF.

In the case of this clonotype: This may stem from a read error, because a much larger clone lies one nucleotide away. This rearrangement joins TRBV28 to TRBJ2-3; no definite D call. There are 14 residues in the CDR3. CDR1 and CDR2 from the germline V gene are MDHEN and SYDVKM. The CDR3 DNA follows: TGTGCCAGCAGTTTAATATCCCTCACAGATGCGCAGTATTTT. Protein: CASSLISLTDAQYF.

V usage is TRBV5-1 and J usage is TRBJ1-2, with D perhaps matching TRBD1 (5 bases). The V gene's germline CDR1 is SGHRS and CDR2 YFSETQ. Deletions cut 1 base from V and 5 bases from J, with 12 bases between. The CDR3 has 14 residues. The DNA for the CDR3 is TGCGCCAGCAGCTTGACAGGAGGGAGATATGGCTACACCTTC. Its protein is CASSLTGGRYGYTF.

At least ten counts were recorded for this clonotype. This chain connects TRBV15 to TRBJ1-1, with no clear D. This CDR3 is built from 14 residues. Germline V gives CDR1 LNHNV, CDR2 YYDKDF (reference sequence). Trimming left V 0 bases short and J 1 base short, with 6 bases between. CDR3 bases: TGTGCCACCAGCAGAGAAACGGCGAACACTGAAGCTTTCTTT. Its protein product is CATSRETANTEAFF.